Detailed here is one TCR beta chain. Its antigen is unidentified. The record originates from a study of T cell repertoires in cytomegalovirus infection. Across the whole study: Recently identified HLA-C-restricted CMV epitopes were among the peptides used. Overall study results and limits: In two of eight donors, the top clonotype was HLA-C-restricted CMV-specific.

Germline assignment: CDR1 SGHAT and CDR2 FQNNGV. The CDR3 covers 15 residues. V trimming: 5 bases; J trimming: 4 bases; junction bases outside the gene matches: 8. MiXCR, applied by TCRdb to the reads, yields one record per CDR3 protein. The table has some 920,000 distinct CDR3 sequences, approximately 30% seen once. The chain recombines TRBV11-2 with TRBJ2-5; the match to TRBD2 covers 9 bases. The clonotype was recovered from a human donor in good health (CMV status not recorded). Some clones in this sample may be carry-over from other donors' samples. The material was cultured CD8+ T cells from PBMCs, obtained from culture after CMV antigen stimulation. This CDR3 is CASSATSGLGETQYF. The CDR3 DNA follows: TGTGCCAGCAGCGCGACTAGCGGATTGGGAGAGACCCAGTACTTC.